These T cell receptor beta chains were read from a single sample in a study of monozygotic twins with inflammatory bowel disease. TCRdb re-called the 5' RACE reads; one entry per CDR3 protein, DNA not given. The table lists over 110,000 distinct CDR3 sequences. Specimen: blood. The origin of the receptors is a human donor with ulcerative colitis or Crohn's disease, or a healthy co-twin of an affected twin (not recorded which). Both conserved end residues are part of each CDR3.

CASSQDGSGTGRETQYF	TRBV4-3	TRBJ2-5
CASSLAGEQPQHF	TRBV7-2	TRBJ1-5
CASSRPGQGAEQYF	TRBV7-2	TRBJ2-7
CAWSVGGPWDRYEQYF	TRBV30	TRBJ2-7
CASSRTSGQETQYF	TRBV4-2	TRBJ2-5
CASAGAGGELFF	TRBV12-3/TRBV12-4	TRBJ2-2
CASSLSPDRIYEQYF	TRBV11-2	TRBJ2-7
CASSFLAGGDITGETQYF	TRBV11-2	TRBJ2-5
CAWRVTSPAFF	TRBV30	TRBJ1-1
CASSRDRDQPQHF	TRBV6-1	TRBJ1-5
CASSYWAGGPRNMQYF	TRBV6-2/TRBV6-3	TRBJ2-4
CASSFREGRDYGYTF	TRBV13	TRBJ1-2
CASTPGEVQPQHF	TRBV6-2/TRBV6-3	TRBJ1-5
CASSLWPVSNQPQHF	TRBV5-1	TRBJ1-5
CASSLGSTSGSYNEQFF	TRBV5-4	TRBJ2-1
CASRLGTESYNSPLHF	TRBV5-4	TRBJ1-6
CASSQDFGRGRFFEKLFF	TRBV14	TRBJ1-4
CASTYTGAATGELFF	TRBV19	TRBJ2-2
CASSNPLGGLSYEQYF	TRBV21-1	TRBJ2-7
CATSRGGKGNEKLFF	TRBV15	TRBJ1-4
CASSLDRQTYEQYF	TRBV5-1	TRBJ2-7
CASSQTRIEQFF	TRBV4-2	TRBJ2-1
CASSWTDSQRELFF	TRBV7-9	TRBJ2-2